The clone carrying this TCR beta chain was counted many times. The antigen is not known. TCRdb processed the reads anew with MiXCR; each CDR3 protein has one entry. The table lists some 940,000 distinct CDR3 sequences, around 29% of them singletons. This specimen comes from a study of T cell repertoires in cytomegalovirus infection. Turning to the study itself: Selection of CMV epitopes for the study included recently identified HLA-C-restricted and well-studied HLA-B-restricted ones. Matching HLA type, along with CMV infection, was indicated by public TCR beta signatures.

CDR3 length equals 16 residues. Unmatched junction bases numbered 5, after V lost 1 base and J lost 3 bases. The V gene's germline CDR1 is SEHNR and CDR2 FQNEAQ (reference sequence). Study results and limitations: The ex vivo response was dominated by HLA-C-restricted CMV-specific TCR beta clonotypes. Summed frequency of shared TCR beta families picked out CMV carriers who also had the relevant HLA.

This clonotype was obtained from a human donor in good health (CMV status not recorded). Some clones in this sample may be carry-over from other donors' samples. The chain carries TRBV7-9 and TRBJ2-2; 7 nucleotides line up with TRBD1. This material consisted of cultured CD8+ T cells from PBMCs, taken from culture after CMV antigen stimulation. This CDR3 reads CASSLEGTAHTGELFF. CDR3 bases: TGTGCCAGCAGCTTAGAGGGGACAGCACACACCGGGGAGCTGTTTTTT. Complete variable domain (other parts from reference TRBV7-9 and TRBJ2-2): DTGVSQNPRHKITKRGQNVTFRCDPISEHNRLYWYRQTLGQGPEFLTYFQNEAQLEKSRLLSDRFSAERPKGSFSTLEIQRTEQGDSAMYLCASSLEGTAHTGELFFGEGSRLTVL.